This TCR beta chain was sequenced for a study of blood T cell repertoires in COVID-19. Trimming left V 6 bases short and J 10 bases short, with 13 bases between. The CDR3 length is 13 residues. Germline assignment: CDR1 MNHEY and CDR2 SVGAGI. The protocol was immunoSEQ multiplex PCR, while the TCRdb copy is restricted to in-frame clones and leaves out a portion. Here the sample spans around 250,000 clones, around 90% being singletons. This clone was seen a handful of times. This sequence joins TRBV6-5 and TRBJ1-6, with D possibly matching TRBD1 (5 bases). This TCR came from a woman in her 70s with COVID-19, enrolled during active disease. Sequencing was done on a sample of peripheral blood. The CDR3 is CASRSGFDSPLHF. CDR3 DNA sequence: TGTGCCAGCAGGTCAGGGTTTGACTCACCCCTCCACTTT.